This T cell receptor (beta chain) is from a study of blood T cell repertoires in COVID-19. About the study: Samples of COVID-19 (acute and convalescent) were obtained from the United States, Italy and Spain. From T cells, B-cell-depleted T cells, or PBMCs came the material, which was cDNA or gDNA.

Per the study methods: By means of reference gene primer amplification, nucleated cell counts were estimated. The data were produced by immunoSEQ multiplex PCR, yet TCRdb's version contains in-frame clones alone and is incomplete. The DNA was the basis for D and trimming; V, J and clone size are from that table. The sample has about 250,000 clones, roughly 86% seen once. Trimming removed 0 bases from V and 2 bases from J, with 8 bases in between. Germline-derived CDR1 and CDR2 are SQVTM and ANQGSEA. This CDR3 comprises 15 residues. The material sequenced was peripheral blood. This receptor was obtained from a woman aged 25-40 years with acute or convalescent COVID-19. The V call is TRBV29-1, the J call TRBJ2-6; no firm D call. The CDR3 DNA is TGCAGCGTTGAAGAGTGGCCAGCTGGGGCCAACGTCCTGACTTTC. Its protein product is CSVEEWPAGANVLTF. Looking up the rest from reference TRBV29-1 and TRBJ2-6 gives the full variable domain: SAVISQKPSRDICQRGTSLTIQCQVDSQVTMMFWYRQQPGQSLTLIATANQGSEATYESGFVIDKFPISRPNLTFSTLTVSNMSPEDSSIYLCSVEEWPAGANVLTFGAGSRLTVL.